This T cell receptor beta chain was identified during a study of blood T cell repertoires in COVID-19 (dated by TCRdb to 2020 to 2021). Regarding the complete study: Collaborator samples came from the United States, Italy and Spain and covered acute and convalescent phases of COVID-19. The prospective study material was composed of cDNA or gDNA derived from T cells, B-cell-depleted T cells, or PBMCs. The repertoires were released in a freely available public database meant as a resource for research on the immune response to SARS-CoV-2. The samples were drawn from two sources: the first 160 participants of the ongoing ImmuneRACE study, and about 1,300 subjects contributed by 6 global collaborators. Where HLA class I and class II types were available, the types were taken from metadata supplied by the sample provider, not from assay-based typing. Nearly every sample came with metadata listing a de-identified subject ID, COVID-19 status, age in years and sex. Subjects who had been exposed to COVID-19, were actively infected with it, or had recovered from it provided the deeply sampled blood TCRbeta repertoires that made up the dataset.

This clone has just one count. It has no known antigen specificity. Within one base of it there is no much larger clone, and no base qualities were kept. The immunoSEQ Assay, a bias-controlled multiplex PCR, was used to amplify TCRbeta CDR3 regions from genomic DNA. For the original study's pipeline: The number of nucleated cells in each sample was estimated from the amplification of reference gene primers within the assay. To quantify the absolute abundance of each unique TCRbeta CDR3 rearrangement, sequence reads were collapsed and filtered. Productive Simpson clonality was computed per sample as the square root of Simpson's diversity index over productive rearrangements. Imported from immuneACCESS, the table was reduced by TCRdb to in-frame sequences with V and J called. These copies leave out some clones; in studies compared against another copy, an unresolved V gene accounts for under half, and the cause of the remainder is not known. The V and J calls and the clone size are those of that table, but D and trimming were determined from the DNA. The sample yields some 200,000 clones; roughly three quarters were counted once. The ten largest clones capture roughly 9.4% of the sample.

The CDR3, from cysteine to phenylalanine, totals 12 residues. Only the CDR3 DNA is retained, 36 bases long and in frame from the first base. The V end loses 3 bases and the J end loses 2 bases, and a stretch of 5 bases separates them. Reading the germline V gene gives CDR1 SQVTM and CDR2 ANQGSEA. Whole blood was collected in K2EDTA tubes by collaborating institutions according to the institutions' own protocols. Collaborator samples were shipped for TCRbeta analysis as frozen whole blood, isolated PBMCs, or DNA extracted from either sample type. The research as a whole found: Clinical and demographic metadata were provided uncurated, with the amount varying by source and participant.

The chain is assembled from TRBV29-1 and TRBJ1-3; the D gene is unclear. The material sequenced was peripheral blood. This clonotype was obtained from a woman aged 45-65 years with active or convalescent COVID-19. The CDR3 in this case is CSVEAAGNTIYF. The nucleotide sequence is TGCAGCGTTGAGGCAGCTGGAAACACCATATATTTT. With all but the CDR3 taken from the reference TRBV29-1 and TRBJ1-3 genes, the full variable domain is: SAVISQKPSRDICQRGTSLTIQCQVDSQVTMMFWYRQQPGQSLTLIATANQGSEATYESGFVIDKFPISRPNLTFSTLTVSNMSPEDSSIYLCSVEAAGNTIYFGEGSWLTVV.